Listed here is a single T cell receptor (beta chain). Its antigen is still unknown. Mismatch with germline at one junction end may stem from a read error. A second PCR, run for 7 to 11 cycles, used a sample-barcoded 5' primer plus a J-beta primer mix. TCRdb reprocessed the 5' RACE reads via MiXCR and lists one record per CDR3 protein. Among about 1,600,000 distinct CDR3 sequences listed, about 40% were seen once. This entry is derived from a study of blood T cells in healthy people across ages. Broader study findings: Observed TCR beta diversity showed a strong correlation with the percentage of naive T cells as measured by flow cytometry.

The CDR3 sequence is 15 residues long. The rearrangement uses TRBV12-3 or TRBV12-4 and TRBJ2-3; D is unclear. Specimen: blood. The TCR originated in a woman aged 18-29 years in good health. The CDR3 nucleotides are TGTGCCAACAGTTTAGTCAGCCCGGAAAGAAATACGCAGTATTTT. Protein sequence: CANSLVSPERNTQYF.